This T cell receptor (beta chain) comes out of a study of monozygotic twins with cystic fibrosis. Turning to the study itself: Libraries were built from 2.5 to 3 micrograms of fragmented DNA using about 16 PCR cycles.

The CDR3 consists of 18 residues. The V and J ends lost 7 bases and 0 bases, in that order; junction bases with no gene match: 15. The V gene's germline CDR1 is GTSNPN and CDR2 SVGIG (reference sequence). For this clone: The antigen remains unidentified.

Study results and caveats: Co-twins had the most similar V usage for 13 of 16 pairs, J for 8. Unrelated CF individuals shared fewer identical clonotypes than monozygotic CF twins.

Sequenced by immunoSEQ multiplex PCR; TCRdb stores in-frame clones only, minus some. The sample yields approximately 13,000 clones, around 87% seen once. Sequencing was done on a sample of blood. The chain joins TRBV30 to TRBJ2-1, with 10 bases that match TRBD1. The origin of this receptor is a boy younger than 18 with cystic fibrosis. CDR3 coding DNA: TGTGCCTTCCGGGACAGGGGTCGATCTGCGCGCTCCTACAATGAGCAGTTCTTC. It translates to CAFRDRGRSARSYNEQFF.